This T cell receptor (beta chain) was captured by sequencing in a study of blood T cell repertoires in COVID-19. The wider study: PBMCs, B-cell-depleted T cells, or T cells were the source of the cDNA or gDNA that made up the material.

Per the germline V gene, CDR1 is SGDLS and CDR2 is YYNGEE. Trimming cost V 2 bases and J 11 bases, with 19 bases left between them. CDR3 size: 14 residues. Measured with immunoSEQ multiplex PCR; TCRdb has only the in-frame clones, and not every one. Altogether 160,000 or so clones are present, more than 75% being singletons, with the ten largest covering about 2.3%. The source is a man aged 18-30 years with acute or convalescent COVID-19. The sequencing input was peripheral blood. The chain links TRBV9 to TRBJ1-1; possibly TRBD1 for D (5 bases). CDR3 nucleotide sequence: TGTGCCAGCAGCGTTGGAGTGATCGCTGGGGGGGCTTTCTTT. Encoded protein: CASSVGVIAGGAFF. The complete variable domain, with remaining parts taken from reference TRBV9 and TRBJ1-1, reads DSGVTQTPKHLITATGQRVTLRCSPRSGDLSVYWYQQSLDQGLQFLIQYYNGEERAKGNILERFSAQQFPDLHSELNLSSLELGDSALYFCASSVGVIAGGAFFGQGTRLTVV.